This T cell receptor beta chain was sequenced in a study of T-cell memory formation after mild COVID-19. One entry per CDR3 protein, called by TCRdb with MiXCR from the 5' RACE reads. The sample holds hundreds of thousands of distinct CDR3 sequences, 15% seen once. V was pared by 5 bases and J by 7 bases, with 18 bases between. The germline V gene has CDR1 SGHTA and CDR2 FQGTGA. This CDR3 has 14 amino acids. This receptor was obtained from an adult woman who had mild COVID-19 (a few samples of this study predate the infection). Cell type and time point are not known. Sequenced material: PBMCs or a T cell subset sorted from them (not recorded which). This chain links TRBV7-3 with TRBJ2-7, with D perhaps TRBD1 or TRBD2 (5 bases each). CDR3 DNA: TGTGCCAGCAGCGTCCGGGACGGCTTCGGTGAGCAGTACTTC. Translating it yields CASSVRDGFGEQYF.